These 28 T cell receptor beta chains were sequenced from one sample in a study of OX40 agonist ivuxolimab in advanced cancers. The protocol was immunoSEQ multiplex PCR, while the TCRdb copy is restricted to in-frame clones and leaves out a portion. The sample consists of 30,000 to 40,000 clones, about 80% of them appearing once. The material sequenced was CD4+ or CD8+ T cells sorted from blood, taken in a trial of the OX40 agonist ivuxolimab. The receptors come from an adult with an advanced solid tumor such as melanoma, head and neck, liver or kidney cancer.

The CDR3 sequence is CASSAWTGWNTEAFF. The CDR3 DNA reads as TGTGCCAGCAGTGCTTGGACAGGGTGGAACACTGAAGCTTTCTTT. The chain is built from TRBV27 and TRBJ1-1, with 8 bases matching TRBD1. The CDR3 is made up of 15 amino acids. Germline V lookup: CDR1 MNHEY, CDR2 SMNVEV (reference sequence). With V trimmed by 5 bases and J by 1 base, 6 bases remained unmatched.

Only one count was recorded for this clone. The chain uses TRBV28 and TRBJ2-3; D is unresolved. Germline values: CDR1 MDHEN, CDR2 SYDVKM. The V end lost 7 bases, the J end lost 2 bases, and 7 bases lay between the germline ends. CDR3 length: 12 amino acids. The chain's CDR3 is CASTRYTDTQYF. The CDR3 DNA sequence: TGTGCCAGCACCCGTTACACAGATACGCAGTATTTT.

The chain has TRBV29-1 and TRBJ2-2, with a tentative D call TRBD2 (6 bases). This CDR3 comprises 16 residues. CDR1 is SQVTM and CDR2 is ANQGSEA in the germline V gene. V shed 5 bases and J shed 8 bases, with 24 bases lying between them. The CDR3 DNA reads as TGCAGCGTTTGGGAGTCGGGACTCTCGTTATCAGGGGAGCTGTTTTTT. It specifies CSVWESGLSLSGELFF.

A note on this clone: One end of the junction is discordant with germline, which a read error may explain. V and J are TRBV11-2 and TRBJ1-5; TRBD1 matches 7 bases. The CDR3 consists of 14 residues. Germline CDR1 SGHAT, CDR2 FQNNGV. In DNA, the CDR3 is TGTGCCAGCAGCTTAGGAGGGGGCAACCAGCCCCAGCATTTT. It codes for CASSLGGGNQPQHF.

This sequence joins TRBV19 and TRBJ1-4; possible D gene TRBD1, 5 bases. The CDR3 length is 15 residues. Germline V gene sequence: CDR1 LNHDA, CDR2 SQIVND (reference sequence). V was cut by 5 bases and J by 5 bases, with 15 bases left in between. CDR3 protein: CASSARGSRNEKLFF. As DNA, the CDR3 is TGTGCCAGTAGTGCAAGGGGTAGCCGGAATGAAAAACTGTTTTTT.

The CDR3, as DNA: TGTGCCAGCAGCTTAGGTGTTTCGGAGACCCAGTACTTC. It yields the protein CASSLGVSETQYF. The gene calls are TRBV7-2 and TRBJ2-5; D remains ambiguous. The germline CDR1 and CDR2 sequences are SGHTA and FQGNSA. The CDR3 extends over 13 amino acids. The V gene lost 1 base and the J gene lost 5 bases, with 8 bases spanning the gap.

V is TRBV6-5 and J is TRBJ2-1; D is ambiguous. The V end was cut by 5 bases, the J end by 0 bases, with 5 bases between. The CDR3 has 13 residues. Germline values: CDR1 MNHEY, CDR2 SVGAGI. DNA of the CDR3: TGTGCCAGCAGTCCGAGCTCCTACAATGAGCAGTTCTTC. Its protein product is CASSPSSYNEQFF.

CDR3 coding DNA: TGCGCCAGCAGCCTCGTAGCGGGAAGCACAGATACGCAGTATTTT. Protein sequence: CASSLVAGSTDTQYF. This chain connects TRBV5-1 to TRBJ2-3; the match to TRBD2 covers 8 bases. After removal of 4 bases from V and 0 bases from J, the junction contained 4 bases not matched to a gene. In germline, CDR1 is SGHRS, CDR2 YFSETQ. The length of the CDR3 is 15 residues. The full variable domain, with the rest looked up from reference TRBV5-1 and TRBJ2-3, is KAGVTQTPRYLIKTRGQQVTLSCSPISGHRSVSWYQQTPGQGLQFLFEYFSETQRNKGNFPGRFSGRQFSNSRSEMNVSTLELGDSALYLCASSLVAGSTDTQYFGPGTRLTVL.

The chain employs TRBV7-9 and TRBJ2-3; D not certain. The germline gives CDR1 SEHNR, CDR2 FQNEAQ (reference sequence). This CDR3 has 12 residues. The V end was cut by 3 bases, the J end by 1 base, with 2 bases between. In DNA, the CDR3 is TGTGCCAGCAGCTTCGGCACAGATACGCAGTATTTT. This sequence encodes CASSFGTDTQYF.

The V and J genes are TRBV5-1 and TRBJ2-5; perhaps TRBD2 as D (6 bases). CDR3 length: 14 residues. The V and J ends lost 0 bases and 5 bases respectively, with 11 bases between them. Per germline, CDR1 SGHRS and CDR2 YFSETQ. CDR3 loop: CASSLGFGGETQYF. DNA for the CDR3: TGCGCCAGCAGCTTGGGGTTCGGAGGGGAGACCCAGTACTTC.

This clone was counted a few times. This chain uses TRBV7-9 with TRBJ1-4, with 8 bases that match TRBD1. CDR3 length: 14 residues. V shed 8 bases, J shed 8 bases, and the junction held 10 bases outside the gene matches. CDR1 is SEHNR, CDR2 FQNEAQ, per germline (reference sequence). The CDR3 nucleotides read TGTGCCAGCCCAGCGGCGGGACAGGACGAAAAACTGTTTTTT. Protein sequence: CASPAAGQDEKLFF.

The chain uses TRBV19 and TRBJ2-7, with D perhaps TRBD2 (7 bases). In germline, CDR1 is LNHDA, CDR2 SQIVND (reference sequence). The CDR3 loop spans 14 amino acids. Trimming took 7 bases from V and 4 from J, leaving 17 bases between them. The CDR3 DNA reads as TGTGCCAGTAAAGAGGGAGGGGGAAGGTACGAGCAGTACTTC. Translation gives CASKEGGGRYEQYF.

This chain connects TRBV11-2 to TRBJ1-1; D perhaps matches TRBD1 (6 bases). The CDR3 consists of 14 residues. The germline V gene has CDR1 SGHAT and CDR2 FQNNGV. V was clipped by 5 bases and J by 3 bases, with 13 bases between them. CDR3 sequence reads: CASSPGTMDTEAFF. The CDR3, as DNA: TGTGCCAGCAGCCCCGGGACAATGGACACTGAAGCTTTCTTT.

The V gene is TRBV7-2, the J gene TRBJ2-7; 10 nucleotides line up with TRBD2. The CDR3 covers 14 residues. Per germline, CDR1 SGHTA and CDR2 FQGNSA. The trim removed 5 bases at V and 0 bases at J, leaving 1 base unmatched. The CDR3, as DNA: TGTGCCAGCAGCCGGACTAGCGGCTCCTACGAGCAGTACTTC. This gives the protein CASSRTSGSYEQYF.

V gene TRBV6-5 combines with J gene TRBJ1-1, with D perhaps TRBD1 (6 bases). This CDR3 has 13 amino acids. Germline V gives CDR1 MNHEY, CDR2 SVGAGI. V lost 5 bases and J 7 bases, leaving 14 bases between the germline ends. CDR3 protein: CASSLFIRGEAFF. CDR3 in DNA: TGTGCCAGCAGTCTCTTTATCAGGGGTGAAGCTTTCTTT.

The J gene is TRBJ2-4, the V gene TRBV19; no reliable D call. Germline CDR1 LNHDA, CDR2 SQIVND (reference sequence). V shed 4 bases and J shed 5 bases, with 6 bases lying between them. The CDR3 is made up of 12 amino acids. The CDR3, as DNA: TGTGCCAGTAGTAAGGCTCAAAACATTCAGTACTTC. Translation: CASSKAQNIQYF.

V usage is TRBV6-5 and J usage is TRBJ1-2; D may be TRBD1 (5 bases). This CDR3 spans 15 amino acids. Germline lookup yields CDR1 MNHEY and CDR2 SVGAGI. The V and J ends lost 4 bases and 2 bases respectively, with 14 bases between them. The CDR3 reads CASSSLQATNYGYTF. Written as DNA, the CDR3 is TGTGCCAGCAGTTCTCTACAGGCAACAAACTATGGCTACACCTTC.

The chain carries TRBV7-2 and TRBJ2-7, with 8 bases identical to TRBD2. Germline CDR1 and CDR2: SGHTA and FQGNSA. CDR3 size: 15 residues. V shed 5 bases and J 2 bases; nucleotides not matched to a gene: 8. The CDR3 nucleotides are TGTGCCAGCAGCCCCAGAGTTAGCGGGGCCTACGAGCAGTACTTC. This codes for CASSPRVSGAYEQYF.

The chain employs TRBV4-1 and TRBJ2-3; the D gene is possibly TRBD1 (5 bases). The CDR3 covers 20 residues. The germline V and J ends were trimmed by 4 bases and 4 bases, with 30 bases remaining between them. CDR1 MGHRA and CDR2 YSYEKL come from the germline V gene. CDR3 loop: CASSRLALRAGKGLADTQYF. The CDR3 DNA reads TGCGCCAGCAGCCGCTTGGCCCTAAGAGCAGGGAAGGGGTTAGCAGATACGCAGTATTTT.

This clone was detected a few times. The chain has TRBV10-1 and TRBJ2-7; 7 bases line up with TRBD2. Looked up from germline, CDR1 is WNHNN and CDR2 is SYGVQD (reference sequence). This CDR3 is 15 amino acids long. V shed 4 bases, J shed 0 bases, and the junction held 6 bases outside the gene matches. The CDR3 region has the DNA TGCGCCAGCAGTGCGGCGGGAGCTCCCTCCTACGAGCAGTACTTC. Translating gives CASSAAGAPSYEQYF.

The chain couples TRBV29-1 to TRBJ2-7; 7 bases fit TRBD2. This CDR3 region has 12 residues. V gave up 6 bases and J gave up 3 bases; unmatched junction bases: 5. Germline CDR1 and CDR2: SQVTM and ANQGSEA. The CDR3 coding sequence is TGCAGCGTCGCGCGGGAGAACTACGAGCAGTACTTC. Translating gives CSVARENYEQYF.

The chain employs TRBV27 and TRBJ1-4, with a weak D call TRBD1 (5 bases). The CDR3 loop spans 14 amino acids. V dropped 6 bases and J dropped 8 bases, with 16 bases sitting between them. Germline V gene data show CDR1 as MNHEY and CDR2 as SMNVEV (reference sequence). CDR3 sequence (DNA): TGTGCCAGCAGCTCGCTCGGGGGAGTGGAAAAACTGTTTTTT. This codes for CASSSLGGVEKLFF.

The chain recombines TRBV4-1 with TRBJ2-1; 7 bases fit TRBD2. V dropped 3 bases and J dropped 6; count of bases not matched to a gene: 5. This CDR3 has 14 residues. Germline assignment: CDR1 MGHRA and CDR2 YSYEKL. The CDR3 loop is CASSHWTRGNEQFF. In nucleotides, the CDR3 is TGCGCCAGCAGCCATTGGACTAGGGGCAATGAGCAGTTCTTC.

The rearrangement links TRBV4-2 to TRBJ1-2; D is possibly TRBD1 (5 bases). The germline V gene has CDR1 LGHNA and CDR2 YNFKEQ. Trimming removed 1 base from V and 5 bases from J, with 14 bases in between. The CDR3 has 15 amino acids. CDR3 nucleotide sequence: TGTGCCAGCAGCCAAGTAGGGGAACAAACATATGGCTACACCTTC. Its protein is CASSQVGEQTYGYTF.

This clone appeared a single time. The chain joins TRBV28 to TRBJ2-1, with unresolved D. The V and J ends lost 3 bases and 5 bases respectively, with 5 bases between them. There are 12 residues in the CDR3. Germline CDR1 MDHEN, CDR2 SYDVKM. Here the CDR3 DNA reads TGTGCCAGCAGTTTGGGGAACAATGAGCAGTTCTTC. It yields the protein CASSLGNNEQFF.

J is TRBJ2-3 and V is TRBV28, with D unresolved. Germline CDR1 is MDHEN and CDR2 is SYDVKM. Trimming removed 5 bases from V and 0 bases from J, with 12 bases in between. There are 15 residues in the CDR3. Written as DNA, the CDR3 is TGTGCCAGCAGTGTAGCCGATCGGAGCACAGATACGCAGTATTTT. Its translation is CASSVADRSTDTQYF.

This clone was counted only a few times. The chain is built from TRBV11-2 and TRBJ1-1, with D uncertain. The V and J ends lost 0 bases and 6 bases respectively, with 5 bases between them. The germline gives CDR1 SGHAT, CDR2 FQNNGV. CDR3 length: 12 residues. The CDR3 here is CASSLETSEAFF. The CDR3 nucleotides read TGTGCCAGCAGCTTAGAGACTTCTGAAGCTTTCTTT.

The V call is TRBV10-2, the J call TRBJ2-1; unclear D gene. Germline CDR1 and CDR2: WSHSY and SAAADI. CDR3 size: 11 residues. V was pared by 5 bases and J by 4 bases, with 3 bases between. Here the CDR3 reads CASSYYNEQFF. In DNA, the CDR3 is TGCGCCAGCAGTTATTACAATGAGCAGTTCTTC.